These 4 T cell receptor beta chains were all obtained from the same sample, sequenced in a study of T cells in women clearing cervical HPV infection (dated by TCRdb to the late 2010s). Library prep was done by the immunoSEQ multiplex PCR assay. Not all clones reach the TCRdb copy of this immuneACCESS table, which keeps in-frame sequences only. Checked studies attribute under half of the gap to unresolved V genes and leave the rest unexplained. The data table for this sample lists 46,000 or so clones. The leading ten clones occupy 35% to 40% of the sample. The sample comprised blood buffy coat. These receptors were collected from a woman aged 18 to 75 with a cervical HPV16 infection that either progressed to CIN3+ or cleared (not recorded which).

About this clone itself: An end of the junction does not agree with germline; a read error may underlie this. The CDR3 here is CSVGKTGDNSPLHF. CDR3 bases read: TGCAGCGTGGGGAAGACAGGGGATAATTCGCCC. The chain combines TRBV29-1 with TRBJ1-6, with 8 bases identical to TRBD1. Coverage ceases 3 residues before the CDR3 finishes, and the germline J gene fills in the end. Germline CDR1 is SQVTM and CDR2 is ANQGSEA. There are 14 residues in the CDR3.

About this clone itself: The read ends 3 residues before the CDR3 terminus; that terminus is restored from the germline J gene. V is TRBV19 and J is TRBJ1-4; a weak D match, TRBD1 (6 bases). Trimming removed 1 base at V and 7 bases at J, with 10 bases between. CDR1 LNHDA and CDR2 SQIVND come from the germline V gene (reference sequence). The CDR3 extends over 14 amino acids. The CDR3 region is CASSIGPQGEKLFF. Incomplete CDR3 DNA: TGTGCCAGTAGTATAGGCCCACAGGGTGAAAAA.

The sequenced CDR3 bases are TGTGCCAGCAGCCCTCTTATGAACACTGAA. Residues: CASSPLMNTE. The entire CDR3 is CASSPLMNTEAFF. The chain carries TRBV7-2 and TRBJ1-1; D unresolved. The DNA ends 3 residues before the CDR3 does, and the rest of the CDR3 is filled in from the germline J gene. CDR1 and CDR2 (germline): SGHTA, FQGNSA. V dropped 5 bases and J dropped 0 bases, with 7 bases sitting between them. The CDR3 is 13 amino acids.

Turning to this clone: The read falls 3 residues short of the CDR3 end, and the missing part is taken from the germline J gene. The chain joins TRBV7-3 to TRBJ2-2; 8 positions match TRBD2. V dropped 2 bases and J dropped 6; count of bases not matched to a gene: 5. CDR1 is SGHTA and CDR2 is FQGTGA in the germline V gene. The CDR3 spans 15 residues. Incomplete CDR3 DNA: TGTGCCAGCAGCTTAGGCGGGGGGCGAGCCGGGGAG. Residues: CASSLGGGRAGE. In full, the CDR3 is CASSLGGGRAGELFF.